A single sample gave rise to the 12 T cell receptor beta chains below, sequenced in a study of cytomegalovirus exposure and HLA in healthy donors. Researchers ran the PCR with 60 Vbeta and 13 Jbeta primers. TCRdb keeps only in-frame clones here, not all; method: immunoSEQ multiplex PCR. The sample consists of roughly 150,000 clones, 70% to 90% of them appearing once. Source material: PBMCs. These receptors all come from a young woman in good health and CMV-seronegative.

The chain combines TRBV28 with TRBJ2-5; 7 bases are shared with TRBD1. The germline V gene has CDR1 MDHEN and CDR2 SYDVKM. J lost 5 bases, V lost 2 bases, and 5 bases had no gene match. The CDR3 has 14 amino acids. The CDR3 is CASSLRGGRETQYF. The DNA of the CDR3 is TGTGCCAGCAGTTTAAGAGGGGGCCGGGAGACCCAGTACTTC.

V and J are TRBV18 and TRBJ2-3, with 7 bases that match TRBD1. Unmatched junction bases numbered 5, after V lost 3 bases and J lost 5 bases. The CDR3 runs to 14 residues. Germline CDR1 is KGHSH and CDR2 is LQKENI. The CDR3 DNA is TGTGCCAGCTCACCCGGGACAGACCGAGATACGCAGTATTTT. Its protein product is CASSPGTDRDTQYF.

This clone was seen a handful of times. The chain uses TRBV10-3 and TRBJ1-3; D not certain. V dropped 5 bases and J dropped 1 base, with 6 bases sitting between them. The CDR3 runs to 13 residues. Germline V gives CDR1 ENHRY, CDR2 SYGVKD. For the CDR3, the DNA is TGTGCCATCAGTCCGGAGTCTGGAAACACCATATATTTT. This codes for CAISPESGNTIYF.

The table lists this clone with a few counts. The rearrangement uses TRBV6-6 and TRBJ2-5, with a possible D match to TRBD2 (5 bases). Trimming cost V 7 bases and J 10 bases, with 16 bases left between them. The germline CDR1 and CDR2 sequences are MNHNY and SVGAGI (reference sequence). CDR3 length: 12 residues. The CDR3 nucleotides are TGTGCCAGCACCCGGACGGACGGGGACCAGTACTTC. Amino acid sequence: CASTRTDGDQYF.

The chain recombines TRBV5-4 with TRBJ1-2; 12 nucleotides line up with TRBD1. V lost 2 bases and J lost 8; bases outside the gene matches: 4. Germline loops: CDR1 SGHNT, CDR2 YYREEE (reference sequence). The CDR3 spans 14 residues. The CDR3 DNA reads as TGTGCCAGCAGCTTCCGGGACAGGGGGCAGGGCTACACCTTC. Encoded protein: CASSFRDRGQGYTF.

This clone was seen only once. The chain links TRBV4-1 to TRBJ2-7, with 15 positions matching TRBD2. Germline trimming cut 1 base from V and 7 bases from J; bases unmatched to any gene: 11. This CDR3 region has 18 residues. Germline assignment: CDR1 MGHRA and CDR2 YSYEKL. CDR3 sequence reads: CASSQVDMGLAGGREQYF. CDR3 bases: TGCGCCAGCAGCCAAGTTGATATGGGACTAGCGGGAGGTCGGGAGCAGTACTTC.

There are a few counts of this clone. The CDR3 loop is CAISGQGLNEKLFF. DNA for the CDR3: TGTGCCATCAGTGGACAGGGGCTAAATGAAAAACTGTTTTTT. The rearrangement links TRBV10-3 to TRBJ1-4; 8 bases line up with TRBD1. The germline gives CDR1 ENHRY, CDR2 SYGVKD. This CDR3 comprises 14 residues. V dropped 4 bases and J dropped 5; count of bases not matched to a gene: 3.

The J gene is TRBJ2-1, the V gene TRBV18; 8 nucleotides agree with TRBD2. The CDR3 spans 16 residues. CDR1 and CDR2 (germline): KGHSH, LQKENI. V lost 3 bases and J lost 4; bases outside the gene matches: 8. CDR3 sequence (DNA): TGTGCCAGCTCACCGCCGGGGGCGGGGGGATACAATGAGCAGTTCTTC. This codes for CASSPPGAGGYNEQFF.

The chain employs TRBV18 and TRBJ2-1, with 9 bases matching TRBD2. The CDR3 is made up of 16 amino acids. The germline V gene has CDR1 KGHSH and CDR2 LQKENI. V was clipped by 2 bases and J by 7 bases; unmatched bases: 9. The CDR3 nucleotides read TGTGCCAGCTCACCAGATCCGGGACTAGCCTTGAATGAGCAGTTCTTC. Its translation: CASSPDPGLALNEQFF.

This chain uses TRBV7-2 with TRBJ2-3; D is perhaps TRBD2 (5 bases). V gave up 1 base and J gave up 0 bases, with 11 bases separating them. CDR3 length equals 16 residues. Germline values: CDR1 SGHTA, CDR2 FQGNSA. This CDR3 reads CASSLGLHPSTDTQYF. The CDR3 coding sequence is TGTGCCAGCAGCTTAGGACTACACCCTAGCACAGATACGCAGTATTTT.

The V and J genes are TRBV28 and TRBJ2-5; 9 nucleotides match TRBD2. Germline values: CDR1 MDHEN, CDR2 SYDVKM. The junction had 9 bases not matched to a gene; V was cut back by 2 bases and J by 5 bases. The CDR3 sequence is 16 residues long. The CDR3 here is CASSLGGAGGLETQYF. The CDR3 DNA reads TGTGCCAGCAGTTTAGGGGGGGCGGGAGGGCTTGAGACCCAGTACTTC.

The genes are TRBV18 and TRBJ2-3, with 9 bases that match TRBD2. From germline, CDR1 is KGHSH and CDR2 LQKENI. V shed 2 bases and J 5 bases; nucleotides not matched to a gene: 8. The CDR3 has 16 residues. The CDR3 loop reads CASSPSERGAGDTQYF. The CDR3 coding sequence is TGTGCCAGCTCACCATCGGAGCGGGGGGCCGGAGATACGCAGTATTTT.